A single sample gave rise to the 8 T cell receptor beta chains below, sequenced in a study of shared clonotypes between healthy human individuals. Terminally differentiated effector memory CD45RA+ cells were excluded by CCR7 positive selection of CD45RO-negative cells. The repertoire was sequenced with immunoSEQ multiplex PCR; TCRdb's copy has only in-frame clones and lacks some. The sample includes almost 700,000 clones, 92% of them seen just once. Sequencing used naive CD8+ T cells sorted from blood. These receptors originate from a man aged 25-45 years in good health.

The V call is TRBV5-1, the J call TRBJ2-7; perhaps D is TRBD1 or TRBD2 (5 bases each). Germline loops: CDR1 SGHRS, CDR2 YFSETQ. The CDR3 sequence is 13 residues long. V dropped 2 bases and J dropped 4 bases, with 10 bases sitting between them. CDR3 DNA: TGCGCCAGCAGCTTCGGGGACGGGTACGAGCAGTACTTC. It specifies CASSFGDGYEQYF.

This chain links TRBV9 with TRBJ2-1; TRBD2 is a possible D gene (6 bases). Germline V gene lookup returns CDR1 SGDLS and CDR2 YYNGEE. Trimming removed 3 bases from V and 4 bases from J, with 17 bases in between. This CDR3 comprises 16 residues. Written as DNA, the CDR3 is TGTGCCAGCAGCGCTCGGGACTTTCACTTATACAATGAGCAGTTCTTC. As protein: CASSARDFHLYNEQFF.

This clone was seen a single time. CDR3 sequence reads: CASSLMSTGSSTDTQYF. The DNA for the CDR3 is TGTGCCAGCAGCTTAATGTCGACAGGGAGTAGCACAGATACGCAGTATTTT. V gene TRBV7-6 combines with J gene TRBJ2-3; TRBD1 aligns across 7 bases. V lost 2 bases, J lost 0 bases, and 8 bases stayed unmatched. CDR1 is SGHVS and CDR2 is FNYEAQ in the germline V gene. This CDR3 region has 17 residues.

This chain joins TRBV2 and TRBJ2-2, with 11 bases identical to TRBD2. CDR1 SNHLY and CDR2 FYNNEI come from the germline V gene. J was trimmed by 4 bases and V by 6 bases; bases with no gene match: 7. There are 16 residues in the CDR3. This chain's CDR3 is CASRLLAGGITGELFF. The CDR3 nucleotides read TGTGCCAGCAGACTCCTAGCGGGAGGCATCACCGGGGAGCTGTTTTTT.

V gene TRBV29-1 combines with J gene TRBJ2-7; D is perhaps TRBD1 (6 bases). Germline V gene data show CDR1 as SQVTM and CDR2 as ANQGSEA. There are 16 residues in the CDR3. V lost 0 bases and J lost 3, with 18 bases in between. CDR3 nucleotide sequence: TGCAGCGTTGAAGAATACAAGCTGGGGGCGGGCTACGAGCAGTACTTC. Encoded protein: CSVEEYKLGAGYEQYF.

The table lists this clone with a count of one. The chain uses TRBV4-3 and TRBJ2-1; no firm D call. V was trimmed by 0 bases and J by 2 bases, leaving 2 bases between them. This CDR3 has 13 residues. Germline CDR1 and CDR2: LGHNA and YSLEER. CDR3: CASSQEAYNEQFF. As DNA, the CDR3 is TGCGCCAGCAGCCAAGAGGCCTACAATGAGCAGTTCTTC.

This rearrangement joins TRBV9 to TRBJ2-5; a weak D match, TRBD2 (6 bases). This CDR3 contains 16 residues. Trimming took off 0 bases at V and 0 bases at J, with 12 bases between the two ends. Germline loops: CDR1 SGDLS, CDR2 YYNGEE. This CDR3 is CASSVGTKRYQETQYF. CDR3 DNA sequence: TGTGCCAGCAGCGTAGGGACTAAGCGGTACCAAGAGACCCAGTACTTC.

This chain links TRBV7-8 with TRBJ2-7, with 12 nucleotides matching TRBD2. J gave up 2 bases and V 2 bases, and 7 bases lay outside the gene matches. The V gene's germline CDR1 is SGHVS and CDR2 FQNEAQ. This CDR3 comprises 17 residues. The DNA of the CDR3 is TGTGCCAGCAGCTTAAGGACTAGCGGGACCCTAGCCTACGAGCAGTACTTC. Its protein product is CASSLRTSGTLAYEQYF.